Each of the 9 T cell receptor beta chains below was sequenced from the same sample in a study of cytomegalovirus exposure and HLA in healthy donors. Primers included in the PCR were 60 Vbeta and 13 Jbeta primers. The assay was immunoSEQ multiplex PCR, and TCRdb's table has in-frame clones only and misses some. The data show 55,000 to 85,000 clones, with more than 70% seen just once and around 10% held by the top ten. The source material was PBMCs. Every receptor here comes from a woman between 40 and 50 years old in good health and CMV-seropositive.

The CDR3 sequence: CASSRQGAGYGYTF. The CDR3, as DNA: TGTGCCAGCAGTCGACAGGGGGCGGGTTATGGCTACACCTTC. V gene TRBV6-5 combines with J gene TRBJ1-2; 10 bases agree with TRBD1. V was clipped by 5 bases and J by 5 bases; unmatched bases: 5. Germline CDR1 MNHEY, CDR2 SVGAGI. CDR3 length equals 14 residues.

This chain links TRBV29-1 with TRBJ2-7, with 7 positions matching TRBD1. The CDR3 loop spans 13 amino acids. The V gene's germline CDR1 is SQVTM and CDR2 ANQGSEA. The junction had 6 bases not matched to a gene; V was cut back by 6 bases and J by 1 base. The CDR3 DNA sequence: TGCAGCGTGGGGGAGACAGGGTCCTACGAGCAGTACTTC. It codes for CSVGETGSYEQYF.

Only a few counts were recorded for this clone. This chain joins TRBV2 and TRBJ2-1; 8 nucleotides line up with TRBD1. The germline V gene has CDR1 SNHLY and CDR2 FYNNEI. The CDR3 runs 15 residues. After removal of 7 bases from V and 5 bases from J, the junction contained 10 bases not matched to a gene. The CDR3 DNA is TGTGCCAGCACCTTCCCAGGGGGCGCCCACAATGAGCAGTTCTTC. As protein: CASTFPGGAHNEQFF.

V gene TRBV5-1 combines with J gene TRBJ2-5, with TRBD2 as a possible D gene (7 bases). Germline V gene data show CDR1 as SGHRS and CDR2 as YFSETQ. The CDR3 spans 15 residues. Deletions cut 4 bases from V and 1 base from J, with 14 bases between. DNA of the CDR3: TGCGCCAGCAGCCTCCGGGGGGCCCTCCAAGAGACCCAGTACTTC. Translation: CASSLRGALQETQYF.

V is TRBV5-5 and J is TRBJ2-3, with 9 bases fitting TRBD2. J lost 3 bases, V lost 0 bases, and 2 bases had no gene match. This CDR3 comprises 15 residues. The V gene's germline CDR1 is SGHKS and CDR2 YYEKEE (reference sequence). CDR3 in DNA: TGTGCCAGCAGCTTGGCTAGCGGGGTGACAGATACGCAGTATTTT. Protein: CASSLASGVTDTQYF.

This chain uses TRBV5-1 with TRBJ2-3; possibly TRBD2 for D (5 bases). CDR3 length: 15 residues. Germline V gene lookup returns CDR1 SGHRS and CDR2 YFSETQ. Trimming removed 1 base from V and 1 base from J, with 10 bases in between. CDR3 sequence (DNA): TGCGCCAGCAGCTTGCGGGGTTTCGGCACAGATACGCAGTATTTT. It encodes CASSLRGFGTDTQYF.

In nucleotides, the CDR3 is TGCGCCAGCAGCTTGGTGGCTAGCGGTCAAGAGACCCAGTACTTC. Residues: CASSLVASGQETQYF. The chain couples TRBV5-1 to TRBJ2-5, with 7 positions matching TRBD2. The ends lost 0 bases at V and 2 bases at J; junction bases unmatched: 4. CDR1 is SGHRS, CDR2 YFSETQ, per germline. CDR3 length: 15 amino acids.

The V and J genes are TRBV15 and TRBJ1-4; perhaps TRBD1 as D (5 bases). The V and J ends lost 1 base and 7 bases respectively, with 7 bases between them. This CDR3 spans 13 amino acids. The germline gives CDR1 LNHNV, CDR2 YYDKDF (reference sequence). The CDR3 DNA is TGTGCCACCAGCAGAGCAGGGTTTGAAAAACTGTTTTTT. Encoded protein: CATSRAGFEKLFF.

The gene calls are TRBV29-1 and TRBJ2-5, with 7 nucleotides matching TRBD1. The length of the CDR3 is 16 residues. Germline values: CDR1 SQVTM, CDR2 ANQGSEA. J was trimmed by 5 bases and V by 0 bases; bases with no gene match: 12. The CDR3 spells CSVEDWVRGMRETQYF. The CDR3 region has the DNA TGCAGCGTTGAAGATTGGGTCAGGGGGATGAGGGAGACCCAGTACTTC.